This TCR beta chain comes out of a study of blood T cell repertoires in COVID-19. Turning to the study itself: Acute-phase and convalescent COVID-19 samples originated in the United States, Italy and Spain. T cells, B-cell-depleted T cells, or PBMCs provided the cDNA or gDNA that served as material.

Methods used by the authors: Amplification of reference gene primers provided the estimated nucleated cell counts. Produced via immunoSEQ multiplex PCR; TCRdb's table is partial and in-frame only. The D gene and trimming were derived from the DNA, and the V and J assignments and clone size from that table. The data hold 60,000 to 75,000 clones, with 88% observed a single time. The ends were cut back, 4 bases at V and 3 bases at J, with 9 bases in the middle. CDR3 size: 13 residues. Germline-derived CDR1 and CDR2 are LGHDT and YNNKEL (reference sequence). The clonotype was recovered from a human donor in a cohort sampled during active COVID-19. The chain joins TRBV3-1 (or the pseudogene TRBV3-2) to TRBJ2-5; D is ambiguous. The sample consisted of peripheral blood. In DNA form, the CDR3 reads TGTGCCAGCAGCCGCCTAGACGAAGAGACCCAGTACTTC. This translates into CASSRLDEETQYF.